This T cell receptor (beta chain) came from a study of cytomegalovirus exposure and HLA in healthy donors. 60 Vbeta and 13 Jbeta primers were used in PCR. Measured with immunoSEQ multiplex PCR; TCRdb has only the in-frame clones, and not every one. This table holds tens of thousands of clones. Study-level points and caveats: An ancestry cluster, one associated with Asian ancestry, reportedly showed fewer N-insertions than the roughly 670-donor mean in a later analysis.

Germline loops: CDR1 MGHRA, CDR2 YSYEKL. The CDR3 totals 15 residues. Trimming left V 1 base short and J 2 bases short, with 10 bases between. Details on this clone: Its antigen is unidentified.

The sample consisted of PBMCs. This TCR was sampled from a woman under 40 in good health and CMV-seronegative. The chain is built from TRBV4-1 and TRBJ2-3; no firm D call. The CDR3 bases are TGCGCCAGCAGCCAAGGAGAAAGAGCCACAGATACGCAGTATTTT. Translation gives CASSQGERATDTQYF.